This T cell receptor beta chain was retrieved from a study of cytomegalovirus exposure and HLA in healthy donors. Study-level results: Researchers reported in a later analysis that a missense DCLRE1C variant was tied to TCR beta V- and J-gene trimming.

The PCR ran on 60 Vbeta and 13 Jbeta primers. TCRdb's copy holds only in-frame clones and misses some; the assay was immunoSEQ multiplex PCR. The profile covers under 130,000 clones, with 60% to 70% appearing a single time and 3.8% taken by the ten largest. This clone was found once. What it binds is unknown. V lost 8 bases and J lost 6, with 17 bases in between. There are 13 residues in the CDR3. Looked up from germline, CDR1 is SNHLY and CDR2 is FYNNEI. The sequenced sample consisted of PBMCs. The receptor was derived from a man aged 25 to 40 in good health and CMV-seropositive. The chain employs TRBV2 and TRBJ2-7; D is unclear. CDR3 DNA: TGTGCCAGCCATCGACATCTATATGGCGAGCAGTACTTC. Its translation is CASHRHLYGEQYF.